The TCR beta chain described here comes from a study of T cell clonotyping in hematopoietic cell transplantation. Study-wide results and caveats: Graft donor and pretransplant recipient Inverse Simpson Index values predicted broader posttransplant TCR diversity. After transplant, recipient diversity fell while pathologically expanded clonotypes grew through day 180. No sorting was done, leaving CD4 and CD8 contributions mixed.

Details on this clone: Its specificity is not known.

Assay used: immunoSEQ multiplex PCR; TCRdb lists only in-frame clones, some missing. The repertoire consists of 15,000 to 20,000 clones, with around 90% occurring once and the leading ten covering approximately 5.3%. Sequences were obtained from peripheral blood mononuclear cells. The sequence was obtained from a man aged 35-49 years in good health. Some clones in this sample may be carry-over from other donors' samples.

This CDR3 reads CASSPMTGSSYEQYF. As DNA, the CDR3 is TGTGCCAGCAGCCCTATGACAGGGAGCTCCTACGAGCAGTACTTC. The rearrangement uses TRBV7-8 and TRBJ2-7; 7 positions agree with TRBD1. CDR1 is SGHVS, CDR2 FQNEAQ, per germline. This CDR3 has 15 residues. Unmatched junction bases numbered 7, after V lost 5 bases and J lost 0 bases.